Detailed here is one T cell receptor beta chain. The sample comes from a study of T cell changes during pregnancy in multiple sclerosis. Generated by immunoSEQ multiplex PCR, the TCRdb table keeps only in-frame clones and is missing some. The sample consists of about 69,000 clones, about 92% of them appearing once. Germline values: CDR1 SQVTM, CDR2 ANQGSEA. The V gene lost 6 bases and the J gene lost 2 bases, with 9 bases spanning the gap. CDR3 size: 12 residues. This chain uses TRBV29-1 with TRBJ2-3; D not resolved. This sequence was found in a female donor in good health, enrolled as a control in a pregnancy study. Material: peripheral blood, obtained in the third trimester of pregnancy. CDR3 sequence reads: CSVFRTTDTQYF. The CDR3 DNA is TGCAGCGTATTCAGAACCACAGATACGCAGTATTTT.